This passage covers 22 T cell receptor beta chains from one sample sequenced in a study of tumor and adjacent non-tumor tissue in lung cancer. The template was RNA from unsorted bulk tissue. A modified ARM-PCR protocol with three rounds of nested PCR amplified TCRbeta. TCRdb recomputed calls from the multiplex PCR reads with MiXCR, one row per CDR3 protein. This table has approximately 120,000 distinct CDR3 sequences, roughly 77% appearing once. Sequencing used lung tumor tissue. Source of these receptors: a woman aged 55 to 70 with non-small cell lung cancer.

This clonotype was counted only a few times. The chain carries TRBV9 and TRBJ2-1; 7 bases agree with TRBD1. Germline V CDR1 and CDR2: SGDLS, YYNGEE. The V segment lost 3 bases and the J segment 5 bases; nucleotides outside the gene matches: 2. The CDR3 is 13 residues long. The CDR3 coding sequence is TGTGCCAGCAGCGGACAGGGAGACAATGAGCAGTTCTTC. It yields the protein CASSGQGDNEQFF.

Notes on this clonotype: A clone one base away is much larger, so this may be a read error. The genes are TRBV6-1 and TRBJ1-6; D remains unclear. CDR3 size: 14 residues. The germline V gene has CDR1 MNHNS and CDR2 SASEGT. The DNA for the CDR3 is TGTGCCAGCAGTGCCTCGGGGTCGGCTTCACGCCTCCACTTT. Translation: CASSASGSASRLHF.

CDR3 coding DNA: TGCAGTGGGAGTAGCGTGAGTTTTGAGACCCAGTACTTC. It translates to CSGSSVSFETQYF. The V gene is TRBV20-1, the J gene TRBJ2-5; possibly TRBD2 for D (5 bases). CDR3 size: 13 residues. Trimming stripped 7 bases from V and 5 bases from J, with 17 bases between. Germline CDR1 and CDR2: DFQATT and SNEGSKA (reference sequence).

The chain combines TRBV11-1 with TRBJ2-1, with unresolved D. The V end lost 7 bases, the J end lost 5 bases, and 30 bases lay between the germline ends. The CDR3 contains 19 residues. CDR1 is SGHAT and CDR2 is FQDESV in the germline V gene (reference sequence). For the CDR3, the DNA is TGTGCCAGCACTCCCTATCATCATATTCAGAAAACCCTTCACAATGAGCAGTTCTTC. Amino acids: CASTPYHHIQKTLHNEQFF.

The chain employs TRBV6-5 and TRBJ1-1, with TRBD1 as a possible D gene (6 bases). CDR1 and CDR2 (germline): MNHEY, SVGAGI. Trimming took 9 bases from V and 4 from J, leaving 21 bases between them. The CDR3 totals 15 residues. The CDR3 is CASKDTGSWSTEAFF. In DNA, the CDR3 is TGTGCCAGTAAGGATACAGGGAGCTGGAGCACTGAAGCTTTCTTT.

The chain links TRBV20-1 to TRBJ2-7; TRBD2 might be the D (7 bases). V was cut by 8 bases and J by 7 bases, with 24 bases left in between. Germline CDR1 and CDR2: DFQATT and SNEGSKA (reference sequence). This CDR3 contains 14 residues. The CDR3 reads CSSILTGGLGEQYF. As DNA, the CDR3 is TGCAGTAGTATACTAACGGGGGGCCTGGGTGAGCAGTACTTC.

This clonotype came up many times. The rearrangement links TRBV20-1 to TRBJ1-1; D ambiguous. The CDR3 runs to 12 residues. Trimming took off 5 bases at V and 7 bases at J, with 14 bases between the two ends. CDR1 and CDR2 (germline): DFQATT, SNEGSKA (reference sequence). The CDR3 sequence: CSAAPLGDEAFF. The DNA for the CDR3 is TGCAGTGCTGCCCCTCTAGGTGATGAAGCTTTCTTT.

J is TRBJ2-5 and V is TRBV11-2, with D possibly being TRBD1 (5 bases). The V gene lost 8 bases and the J gene lost 4 bases, with 20 bases spanning the gap. Germline V gene lookup returns CDR1 SGHAT and CDR2 FQNNGV. The CDR3 is 15 residues long. The chain's CDR3 is CASRYRTGQSETQYF. Here the CDR3 DNA reads TGTGCCAGCCGATACAGAACCGGACAATCAGAGACCCAGTACTTC. The variable domain in full, with the rest retrieved from reference TRBV11-2 and TRBJ2-5, is EAGVAQSPRYKIIEKRQSVAFWCNPISGHATLYWYQQILGQGPKLLIQFQNNGVVDDSQLPKDRFSAERLKGVDSTLKIQPAKLEDSAVYLCASRYRTGQSETQYFGPGTRLLVL.

On this clonotype: The junction shows a germline mismatch at one end, possibly a read error. The J gene is TRBJ1-6, the V gene TRBV11-2; 7 nucleotides line up with TRBD1. The CDR3 covers 14 residues. The germline gives CDR1 SGHAT, CDR2 FQNNGV. CDR3 protein: CASNSRGENLPLHF. DNA of the CDR3: TGCGCCAGCAACTCCAGGGGGGAAAATTTACCCCTCCACTTT.

The chain couples TRBV6-2 or TRBV6-3 to TRBJ2-1, with 8 bases aligning to TRBD2. CDR1 MNHEY and CDR2 SVGEGT come from the germline V gene. V dropped 6 bases and J dropped 12; count of bases not matched to a gene: 13. This CDR3 spans 14 amino acids. The DNA of the CDR3 is TGTGCCAGCAGGGATGCGGGGGGCGAGGATGCGCAGTTCTTC. It yields the protein CASRDAGGEDAQFF.

J is TRBJ2-1 and V is TRBV6-1, with D possibly TRBD2 on 5 matching bases. From germline, CDR1 is MNHNS and CDR2 SASEGT. Trimming left V 8 bases short and J 2 bases short, with 19 bases between. The CDR3 is made up of 16 amino acids. The CDR3 region is CASRSSGRLTYNEQFF. DNA for the CDR3: TGTGCCAGCCGATCGAGTGGGAGACTTACCTACAATGAGCAGTTCTTC.

In regard to this clonotype: The germline gene is not matched at one end of the junction; a read error may be the cause. The chain recombines TRBV20-1 with TRBJ1-3; D is undetermined. Germline-derived CDR1 and CDR2 are DFQATT and SNEGSKA (reference sequence). The CDR3 consists of 12 residues. The CDR3 DNA sequence: TGCAATGCTAGACCTGGCGGAGCCATCATATATTTT. Its protein is CNARPGGAIIYF.

As to this clonotype: One end of the junction varies from germline; a read error may be responsible. The rearrangement joins TRBV2 to TRBJ2-1; possible D gene TRBD1, 5 bases. Looked up from germline, CDR1 is SNHLY and CDR2 is FYNNEI. The length of the CDR3 is 14 residues. CDR3 protein: CTSRPKGYLNEQFF. CDR3 DNA: TGTACCAGCAGACCCAAGGGGTACCTCAATGAGCAGTTCTTC. Filled out from reference TRBV2 and TRBJ2-1, the complete variable domain reads EPEVTQTPSHQVTQMGQEVILRCVPISNHLYFYWYRQILGQKVEFLVSFYNNEISEKSEIFDDQFSVERPDGSNFTLKIRSTKLEDSAMYFCTSRPKGYLNEQFFGPGTRLTVL.

To note about this clonotype: Because it lacks the conserved phenylalanine or tryptophan at the end, this CDR3 is likely a read error. J is TRBJ1-6 and V is TRBV11-2, with a possible D match to TRBD1 (6 bases). Germline CDR1 and CDR2: SGHAT and FQNNGV. The CDR3 sequence is 13 residues long. Between the trimmed V and J ends, which lost 0 bases and 14 bases, there was a span of 11 bases. The chain's CDR3 is CASSLEATGTLHY. The CDR3 DNA sequence: TGTGCCAGCAGCTTAGAGGCTACAGGGACCCTCCACTAT.

As regards this clonotype: Given the absence of the conserved phenylalanine or tryptophan at the CDR3 end, a read error is likely. The chain combines TRBV11-3 with TRBJ2-2; D possibly uses TRBD1 or TRBD2 (5 bases each). This CDR3 has 15 residues. Trimming stripped 5 bases from V and 7 bases from J, with 17 bases between. Germline CDR1 SGHNT, CDR2 YENEEA. CDR3 protein: CASSPAVTEGGELFL. The CDR3 region has the DNA TGTGCCAGCAGCCCCGCCGTGACAGAGGGCGGGGAGCTGTTTTTA.

This clonotype was seen more than once but under ten times. The V call is TRBV5-4, the J call TRBJ2-5, with no clear D. This CDR3 has 11 residues. Trimming removed 2 bases from V and 4 bases from J, with 3 bases in between. From germline, CDR1 is SGHNT and CDR2 YYREEE (reference sequence). CDR3 nucleotides: TGTGCCAGCAGCTTCACAGAGACCCAGTACTTC. Translated: CASSFTETQYF.

With respect to this clonotype: A much larger clonotype is one base distant, so this may be a read error. This rearrangement joins TRBV20-1 to TRBJ2-7; 8 nucleotides match TRBD1. There are 14 residues in the CDR3. Trimming cost V 3 bases and J 6 bases; bases outside gene matches: 10. Germline CDR1 reads DFQATT; CDR2 reads SNEGSKA (reference sequence). For the CDR3, the DNA is TGCAGTGCTAGTGCAGGGGGCGCCGGGTGCGAGCAGTACTTC. This codes for CSASAGGAGCEQYF.

In regard to this clonotype: A much more abundant neighbour one base away suggests this may be a read error. The J gene is TRBJ2-2, the V gene TRBV24-1; D not certain. V was cut by 11 bases and J by 3 bases, with 15 bases left in between. This CDR3 contains 14 residues. Germline loops: CDR1 KGHDR, CDR2 SFDVKD. The CDR3 sequence is CAIGSNLDTGELFF. The CDR3 DNA sequence: TGTGCCATTGGATCTAATCTTGACACCGGGGAGCTGTTTTTT.

The rearrangement joins TRBV20-1 to TRBJ2-2, with D hard to call. This CDR3 has 12 amino acids. From germline, CDR1 is DFQATT and CDR2 SNEGSKA (reference sequence). V shed 0 bases and J shed 8 bases, with 7 bases lying between them. In nucleotides, the CDR3 is TGCAGTGCTAGAGATAGCATGGGGGAGCTGTTTTTT. This codes for CSARDSMGELFF.

This clonotype was counted only a few times. Without the conserved terminal phenylalanine or tryptophan, this CDR3 likely stems from a read error. This chain uses TRBV20-1 with TRBJ2-1; perhaps D is TRBD1 or TRBD2 (5 bases each). The CDR3 length is 13 residues. From germline, CDR1 is DFQATT and CDR2 SNEGSKA (reference sequence). V lost 3 bases and J 6 bases, leaving 12 bases between the germline ends. The CDR3 region is CSARRDQCNEQFS. CDR3 DNA sequence: TGCAGTGCTAGGAGGGACCAATGCAATGAGCAGTTCTCC.

Note on this clonotype: A read error may be the cause here, since a much bigger clone is one base away. The chain uses TRBV5-5 and TRBJ1-1; D gene unclear. With 6 bases removed from V and 1 base from J, the gap between germline ends came to 13 bases. The CDR3 runs 14 residues. Per germline, CDR1 SGHKS and CDR2 YYEKEE (reference sequence). The CDR3 loop is CASIREWGNTEAFF. CDR3 nucleotide sequence: TGTGCCAGCATTAGAGAGTGGGGGAACACTGAAGCTTTCTTT.

This rearrangement joins TRBV11-2 to TRBJ1-2; D is undetermined. This CDR3 is 15 amino acids long. V lost 6 bases and J lost 12, with 26 bases in between. Germline CDR1 and CDR2: SGHAT and FQNNGV. The CDR3 protein is CASRLEAHGESGHTF. CDR3 DNA sequence: TGTGCCAGCAGATTGGAGGCGCACGGGGAAAGCGGCCACACCTTC.